The 29 T cell receptor beta chains presented below share a single source sample, sequenced in a study of OX40 agonist ivuxolimab in advanced cancers. Method: immunoSEQ multiplex PCR; TCRdb's copy keeps in-frame clones and lacks some. The table records 75,000 to 90,000 clones, 80% to 95% of them present only once. The sequences come from CD4+ or CD8+ T cells sorted from blood, collected in a trial of the OX40 agonist ivuxolimab. The receptors shown here come from an adult with an advanced solid tumor such as melanoma, head and neck, liver or kidney cancer.

CDR3 in DNA: TGTGCCAGCAGCCGACAGGGGGCCAACAATGAGCAGTTCTTC. Amino acids: CASSRQGANNEQFF. The rearrangement links TRBV6-5 to TRBJ2-1, with TRBD1 matching over 10 bases. The CDR3 has 14 residues. The trim removed 6 bases at V and 5 bases at J, leaving 4 bases unmatched. The germline V gene has CDR1 MNHEY and CDR2 SVGAGI.

V usage is TRBV5-1 and J usage is TRBJ2-3; 16 bases match TRBD2. The CDR3 is 19 residues long. Germline trimming cut 3 bases from V and 6 bases from J; bases unmatched to any gene: 13. Germline-derived CDR1 and CDR2 are SGHRS and YFSETQ. The CDR3 bases are TGCGCCAGCAGCTCGGGACTAGCGGGAGGGAGGTCTAGTACGGATACGCAGTATTTT. The encoded protein is CASSSGLAGGRSSTDTQYF.

This clone showed up just once. This chain links TRBV6-5 with TRBJ2-3; 7 positions agree with TRBD1. CDR1 MNHEY and CDR2 SVGAGI come from the germline V gene. The ends lost 6 bases at V and 1 base at J; junction bases unmatched: 4. This CDR3 is 14 amino acids long. The CDR3 sequence is CASRETGGTDTQYF. CDR3 nucleotides: TGTGCCAGCAGAGAAACAGGGGGCACAGATACGCAGTATTTT.

The rearrangement links TRBV6-5 to TRBJ1-4; D is uncertain. Trimming took 4 bases from V and 8 from J, leaving 8 bases between them. Germline CDR1 reads MNHEY; CDR2 reads SVGAGI. This CDR3 comprises 12 residues. The CDR3 region has the DNA TGTGCCAGCAGTTCCCAAGGAGAAAAACTGTTTTTT. Translating it yields CASSSQGEKLFF.

This chain uses TRBV6-5 with TRBJ2-5; a possible D gene is TRBD1 (6 bases). V dropped 6 bases and J dropped 1 base, with 12 bases sitting between them. Germline V gives CDR1 MNHEY, CDR2 SVGAGI. The CDR3 has 14 amino acids. CDR3 in DNA: TGTGCCAGCAGAACAACCAGGGGCCAAGAGACCCAGTACTTC. Residues: CASRTTRGQETQYF.

The V gene is TRBV30, the J gene TRBJ2-7; D might be TRBD2 (7 bases). The V end was cut by 5 bases, the J end by 1 base, with 18 bases between. Germline V gene data show CDR1 as GTSNPN and CDR2 as SVGIG (reference sequence). The CDR3 consists of 15 residues. The CDR3 DNA sequence: TGTGCCTGGCGCGCTCCAGGGAGGGGGTCCTACGAGCAGTACTTC. This encodes CAWRAPGRGSYEQYF.

V is TRBV6-1 and J is TRBJ2-2, with 9 bases fitting TRBD1. Germline V CDR1 and CDR2: MNHNS, SASEGT. J gave up 4 bases and V 3 bases, and 9 bases lay outside the gene matches. This CDR3 spans 17 amino acids. Written as DNA, the CDR3 is TGTGCCAGCAGTGAGCCCGCGGGACAGGGTTCCACCGGGGAGCTGTTTTTT. It translates to CASSEPAGQGSTGELFF.

The CDR3 nucleotides are TGTGCCAGCAGTGCGGGGACCGCCCAGGGCGAGCAGTACTTC. Residues: CASSAGTAQGEQYF. J is TRBJ2-7 and V is TRBV6-5; D is perhaps TRBD2 (6 bases). Trimming took 5 bases from V and 6 from J, leaving 17 bases between them. The CDR3 consists of 14 residues. The V gene's germline CDR1 is MNHEY and CDR2 SVGAGI.

This rearrangement joins TRBV10-3 to TRBJ1-2; D is unresolved. Trimming stripped 6 bases from V and 8 bases from J, with 19 bases between. This CDR3 region has 14 residues. Germline V lookup: CDR1 ENHRY, CDR2 SYGVKD. The CDR3 DNA reads as TGTGCCATCAGGCCGGGCGGCACGGGGATCGGCTACACCTTC. The encoded protein is CAIRPGGTGIGYTF.

CDR3 nucleotide sequence: TGTGCCAGCTCACCGACAGAAAATCAGCCCCAGCATTTT. It translates to CASSPTENQPQHF. This chain joins TRBV18 and TRBJ1-5; D may be TRBD1 (5 bases). Germline CDR1 reads KGHSH; CDR2 reads LQKENI. The CDR3 is made up of 13 amino acids. V was cut by 3 bases and J by 4 bases, with 7 bases left in between.

The rearrangement joins TRBV18 to TRBJ2-5; the match to TRBD1 covers 9 bases. J gave up 5 bases and V 3 bases, and 7 bases lay outside the gene matches. This CDR3 is 15 amino acids long. Germline values: CDR1 KGHSH, CDR2 LQKENI. CDR3 region: CASSPPGQGLETQYF. The CDR3 nucleotides are TGTGCCAGCTCACCGCCGGGACAGGGATTGGAGACCCAGTACTTC.

The rearrangement links TRBV30 to TRBJ2-5, with 11 bases identical to TRBD2. The CDR3 is made up of 13 amino acids. Germline assignment: CDR1 GTSNPN and CDR2 SVGIG (reference sequence). V lost 3 bases and J lost 5; bases outside the gene matches: 2. CDR3 sequence: CAWSSSGGETQYF. The CDR3 DNA reads TGTGCCTGGAGCTCTAGCGGGGGGGAGACCCAGTACTTC.

The genes are TRBV18 and TRBJ2-2, with D possibly matching TRBD2 (6 bases). Germline CDR1 reads KGHSH; CDR2 reads LQKENI. CDR3 length equals 14 residues. Trimming took off 4 bases at V and 3 bases at J, with 9 bases between the two ends. The CDR3 DNA follows: TGTGCCAGCTCACGAAGGGAGGACACCGGGGAGCTGTTTTTT. This gives the protein CASSRREDTGELFF. Based on the CDR3 plus reference TRBV18 and TRBJ2-2, the full variable domain is NAGVMQNPRHLVRRRGQEARLRCSPMKGHSHVYWYRQLPEEGLKFMVYLQKENIIDESGMPKERFSAEFPKEGPSILRIQQVVRGDSAAYFCASSRREDTGELFFGEGSRLTVL.

The chain links TRBV5-1 to TRBJ2-7; 9 bases align to TRBD1. The germline gives CDR1 SGHRS, CDR2 YFSETQ. The CDR3 has 14 residues. The ends lost 0 bases at V and 7 bases at J; junction bases unmatched: 5. The CDR3 loop reads CASSLAGTGREQYF. The CDR3 coding sequence is TGCGCCAGCAGCTTGGCGGGGACAGGGAGGGAGCAGTACTTC.

This chain joins TRBV10-3 and TRBJ1-5, with 10 bases lining up with TRBD1. The CDR3 spans 15 residues. Germline trimming cut 6 bases from V and 3 bases from J; bases unmatched to any gene: 5. Germline CDR1 ENHRY, CDR2 SYGVKD. The CDR3 spells CAIRTDRGDNQPQHF. CDR3 DNA sequence: TGTGCCATCAGGACGGACAGGGGGGACAATCAGCCCCAGCATTTT.

This clone showed up just once. The chain is built from TRBV5-4 and TRBJ2-2, with 7 positions matching TRBD1. The V and J ends lost 0 bases and 6 bases, in that order; junction bases with no gene match: 5. This CDR3 is 15 amino acids long. The V gene's germline CDR1 is SGHNT and CDR2 YYREEE (reference sequence). The CDR3 nucleotides read TGTGCCAGCAGCTTGGCCAAGGGGGCAGCCGGGGAGCTGTTTTTT. It specifies CASSLAKGAAGELFF. Full variable domain (rest looked up from reference TRBV5-4 and TRBJ2-2): ETGVTQSPTHLIKTRGQQVTLRCSSQSGHNTVSWYQQALGQGPQFIFQYYREEENGRGNFPPRFSGLQFPNYSSELNVNALELDDSALYLCASSLAKGAAGELFFGEGSRLTVL.

The rearrangement links TRBV11-2 to TRBJ2-5, with 10 bases fitting TRBD2. J was trimmed by 5 bases and V by 4 bases; bases with no gene match: 7. Germline V gene data show CDR1 as SGHAT and CDR2 as FQNNGV. This CDR3 has 15 amino acids. This CDR3 reads CASSSQRGGLETQYF. CDR3 coding DNA: TGTGCCAGCAGCTCTCAGCGGGGGGGCCTGGAGACCCAGTACTTC.

V is TRBV20-1 and J is TRBJ2-1; D uncertain. This CDR3 region has 11 residues. Germline lookup yields CDR1 DFQATT and CDR2 SNEGSKA (reference sequence). The V end was cut by 7 bases, the J end by 4 bases, with 8 bases between. In DNA form, the CDR3 reads TGCAGTGTACGTCAGTACAATGAGCAGTTCTTC. This codes for CSVRQYNEQFF.

The genes are TRBV7-9 and TRBJ2-7, with 7 bases matching TRBD1. CDR3 length equals 14 residues. CDR1 SEHNR and CDR2 FQNEAQ come from the germline V gene (reference sequence). Trimming removed 0 bases from V and 4 bases from J; junction bases left unmatched: 3. DNA of the CDR3: TGTGCCAGCAGCTTAGCAAGGGGGCAGTACGAGCAGTACTTC. As protein: CASSLARGQYEQYF.

The V gene is TRBV5-5, the J gene TRBJ2-2; D remains ambiguous. V was clipped by 0 bases and J by 7 bases, with 13 bases between them. The germline V gene encodes CDR1 SGHKS and CDR2 YYEKEE (reference sequence). The CDR3 is 15 residues long. CDR3: CASSLGALGLGELFF. The CDR3 nucleotides read TGTGCCAGCAGCTTGGGGGCCCTCGGCCTCGGGGAGCTGTTTTTT.

This sequence joins TRBV11-2 and TRBJ1-6, with D perhaps matching TRBD1 (5 bases). This CDR3 region has 16 residues. Trimming removed 4 bases from V and 9 bases from J, with 19 bases in between. Looked up from germline, CDR1 is SGHAT and CDR2 is FQNNGV. The CDR3 region has the DNA TGTGCCAGCAGCTCAACCACGGCGGGGACTTTTTCACCCCTCCACTTT. This codes for CASSSTTAGTFSPLHF.

This sequence joins TRBV5-6 and TRBJ1-2; a weak D match, TRBD1 (5 bases). CDR3 length: 16 amino acids. The germline V and J ends were trimmed by 3 bases and 4 bases, with 19 bases remaining between them. Germline CDR1 is SGHDT and CDR2 is YYEEEE. The CDR3 DNA follows: TGTGCCAGCAGCTCCCTTCAGGACACTCTGGGCTATGGCTACACCTTC. As protein: CASSSLQDTLGYGYTF.

The CDR3, as DNA: TGTGCCAGCAGAACGGGGACAGCCACTCCGAACACCGGGGAGCTGTTTTTT. Protein: CASRTGTATPNTGELFF. This chain uses TRBV5-4 with TRBJ2-2; 7 bases match TRBD1. The CDR3 totals 17 residues. Germline V gene lookup returns CDR1 SGHNT and CDR2 YYREEE (reference sequence). Trimming at V came to 5 bases and at J to 0 bases, leaving 10 bases not matched to a gene. Based on the CDR3 plus reference TRBV5-4 and TRBJ2-2, the full variable domain is ETGVTQSPTHLIKTRGQQVTLRCSSQSGHNTVSWYQQALGQGPQFIFQYYREEENGRGNFPPRFSGLQFPNYSSELNVNALELDDSALYLCASRTGTATPNTGELFFGEGSRLTVL.

The V and J genes are TRBV7-9 and TRBJ2-2, with 9 bases fitting TRBD1. Trimming cost V 3 bases and J 11 bases; bases outside gene matches: 10. The germline V gene encodes CDR1 SEHNR and CDR2 FQNEAQ (reference sequence). This CDR3 is built from 15 residues. DNA of the CDR3: TGTGCCAGCAGCTTGGACAGGGGTCAAGCGATTGAGCTGTTTTTT. Its protein product is CASSLDRGQAIELFF.

The chain links TRBV19 to TRBJ1-1; unclear D gene. Germline loops: CDR1 LNHDA, CDR2 SQIVND (reference sequence). This CDR3 contains 13 residues. The V end was cut by 6 bases, the J end by 4 bases, with 12 bases between. The CDR3 here is CASRTTGLTEAFF. The CDR3 DNA follows: TGTGCCAGTAGAACCACCGGGCTCACTGAAGCTTTCTTT.

This chain joins TRBV5-1 and TRBJ2-5; TRBD1 matches at 10 bases. Matching the DNA end better, TRBJ2-7 makes the J call doubtful. Germline assignment: CDR1 SGHRS and CDR2 YFSETQ. CDR3 length: 14 amino acids. Written as DNA, the CDR3 is TGCGCCAGCAGCACAGGACAGGGGGCCTACGAGCAGTACTTC. Its translation is CASSTGQGAYEQYF.

V usage is TRBV5-4 and J usage is TRBJ2-7; the match to TRBD1 covers 8 bases. After removal of 4 bases from V and 3 bases from J, the junction contained 9 bases not matched to a gene. Germline CDR1 reads SGHNT; CDR2 reads YYREEE (reference sequence). The CDR3 runs to 15 residues. The DNA of the CDR3 is TGTGCCAGCAGCCCAAAGGGACAGGCTCTCTACGAGCAGTACTTC. It translates to CASSPKGQALYEQYF.

The V and J genes are TRBV6-5 and TRBJ2-7, with D maybe TRBD1 (6 bases). V was clipped by 4 bases and J by 2 bases, with 18 bases between them. The CDR3 consists of 16 residues. From germline, CDR1 is MNHEY and CDR2 SVGAGI. CDR3 sequence (DNA): TGTGCCAGCAGTTTATATGGGACATTTATGCCCTACGAGCAGTACTTC. Amino acids: CASSLYGTFMPYEQYF.

This clone was picked up one time. The rearrangement uses TRBV27 and TRBJ1-5; a possible D gene is TRBD1 (5 bases). This CDR3 spans 14 amino acids. Trimming took off 6 bases at V and 2 bases at J, with 11 bases between the two ends. Germline lookup yields CDR1 MNHEY and CDR2 SMNVEV (reference sequence). CDR3 nucleotides: TGTGCCAGCAGGCCGGGGCAGCGCAATCAGCCCCAGCATTTT. Protein: CASRPGQRNQPQHF.